The TCR beta chain described here comes from a study of T-cell reconstitution after alpha-beta-depleted transplantation in children. Germline values: CDR1 SGHTA, CDR2 FQGTGA. The CDR3 is made up of 16 amino acids. Trimming cost V 2 bases and J 1 base, with 14 bases left between them. Preparation of the TCRbeta library involved a method that used unique molecular identifiers. TCRdb reprocessed the PCR reads via MiXCR and lists one record per CDR3 protein. This table holds approximately 390,000 distinct CDR3 sequences, approximately 10% found once. This material consisted of PBMCs from the stem cell graft donor, taken from the stem cell graft. The rearrangement joins TRBV7-3 to TRBJ2-5; D perhaps matches TRBD1 (5 bases). The source is a human donor who donated a stem cell graft to a child with acute myeloid leukemia. CDR3 amino acids: CASSLGAGATQETQYF. The CDR3 DNA is TGTGCCAGCAGCTTAGGGGCCGGAGCGACCCAAGAGACCCAGTACTTC.